These 26 T cell receptor beta chains came from one sample sequenced in a study of T cell repertoires in cytomegalovirus infection. One entry per CDR3 protein results from TCRdb running MiXCR on the reads. The table has around 180,000 distinct CDR3 sequences, roughly 30% seen once; the top ten hold 31%. What was sequenced was PBMCs. These receptors were collected from a human donor in good health (CMV status not recorded). Some clones in this sample may be carry-over from other donors' samples.

This clonotype was seen a single time. The V call is TRBV2, the J call TRBJ1-2; maybe TRBD1 (5 bases). The ends were cut back, 6 bases at V and 7 bases at J, with 24 bases in the middle. CDR3 length: 16 amino acids. Germline values: CDR1 SNHLY, CDR2 FYNNEI. CDR3 amino acids: CASRTAGTPFFSGYTF. CDR3 DNA sequence: TGTGCCAGCAGAACAGCCGGGACCCCTTTCTTTTCTGGCTACACCTTC.

V gene TRBV23-1 combines with J gene TRBJ1-2; TRBD1 aligns across 9 bases. TRBV23-1 qualifies as an ORF whose function is uncertain. Germline trimming cut 0 bases from V and 0 bases from J; bases unmatched to any gene: 8. The CDR3 spans 18 residues. CDR3 nucleotides: TGCGCCAGCAGTCAATCACCGGGACAGGGTCCTACTAACTATGGCTACACCTTC. This encodes CASSQSPGQGPTNYGYTF.

This chain connects TRBV25-1 to TRBJ2-7, with D unresolved. V gave up 0 bases and J gave up 2 bases, with 5 bases separating them. Germline V lookup: CDR1 MGHDK, CDR2 SYGVNS. The CDR3 runs 13 residues. CDR3 sequence: CASSEYGTYEQYF. The CDR3 DNA sequence: TGTGCCAGCAGTGAATACGGAACCTACGAGCAGTACTTC.

The V call is TRBV12-3 or TRBV12-4, the J call TRBJ1-1; 10 bases map to TRBD1. This CDR3 has 13 residues. Germline trimming cut 7 bases from V and 4 bases from J; bases unmatched to any gene: 3. The CDR3 nucleotides are TGTGCCAGCACCAGGACAGGGGGCACTGAAGCTTTCTTT. It codes for CASTRTGGTEAFF.

In this sample, this clonotype turned up a few times. The chain links TRBV30 to TRBJ2-1; no clear D gene. Germline V lookup: CDR1 GTSNPN, CDR2 SVGIG (reference sequence). V lost 3 bases and J 9 bases, leaving 12 bases between the germline ends. The CDR3 spans 12 residues. In DNA form, the CDR3 reads TGTGCCTGGAGCGCAGACCTCAGTGAGCAGTTCTTC. Its translation: CAWSADLSEQFF.

This clonotype was counted ten times or more. The chain uses TRBV12-3 or TRBV12-4 and TRBJ2-7; 7 positions agree with TRBD2. J gave up 3 bases and V 6 bases, and 5 bases lay outside the gene matches. The CDR3 spans 13 residues. The DNA of the CDR3 is TGTGCCAGCAGCCGCGGGACTATCTACGAGCAGTACTTC. Its translation: CASSRGTIYEQYF.

This clonotype was observed a handful of times. The chain is built from TRBV12-3 or TRBV12-4 and TRBJ1-1; tentatively, D is TRBD1 (6 bases). The CDR3 contains 15 residues. V gave up 6 bases and J gave up 3 bases, with 17 bases separating them. As DNA, the CDR3 is TGTGCCAGCAGCTCCTCCAGGGGTTCCTACACTGAAGCTTTCTTT. The encoded protein is CASSSSRGSYTEAFF.

CDR3: CSVGGGTNEKLFF. The CDR3 DNA is TGCAGCGTTGGGGGTGGAACTAATGAAAAACTGTTTTTT. The rearrangement links TRBV29-1 to TRBJ1-4; D gene unclear. CDR3 length: 13 amino acids. Germline loops: CDR1 SQVTM, CDR2 ANQGSEA. V was shortened by 4 bases and J by 1 base, with 7 bases between the two germline ends.

The chain is built from TRBV2 and TRBJ1-2; 9 bases are a match to TRBD1. This CDR3 spans 14 amino acids. Germline V lookup: CDR1 SNHLY, CDR2 FYNNEI. The V segment lost 8 bases and the J segment 3 bases; nucleotides outside the gene matches: 7. CDR3 in amino acids: CASERDRADYGYTF. The CDR3 region has the DNA TGTGCCAGCGAACGGGACAGGGCGGACTATGGCTACACCTTC.

The genes are TRBV7-2 and TRBJ2-7; 8 nucleotides agree with TRBD1. The V and J ends lost 0 bases and 3 bases, in that order; junction bases with no gene match: 7. The CDR3 has 16 residues. Germline V gene data show CDR1 as SGHTA and CDR2 as FQGNSA. This chain's CDR3 is CASSLATSGTGYEQYF. DNA for the CDR3: TGTGCCAGCAGCTTAGCTACTTCCGGGACAGGCTACGAGCAGTACTTC.

The rearrangement joins TRBV7-6 to TRBJ2-2, with TRBD1 identical over 7 bases. V lost 8 bases, J lost 7 bases, and 19 bases stayed unmatched. CDR3 length equals 17 residues. Germline values: CDR1 SGHVS, CDR2 FNYEAQ. The CDR3 reads CASPCPTTGIYVGELFF. CDR3 bases: TGTGCCAGCCCCTGTCCCACGACAGGGATTTATGTCGGGGAGCTGTTTTTT.

The chain carries TRBV11-2 and TRBJ1-4; D is uncertain. Germline assignment: CDR1 SGHAT and CDR2 FQNNGV. V was trimmed by 5 bases and J by 3 bases, leaving 7 bases between them. There are 13 residues in the CDR3. The CDR3 region has the DNA TGTGCCAGCAGCACAGCTTCTAATGAAAAACTGTTTTTT. Protein product: CASSTASNEKLFF.

This clonotype was seen a few times. V is TRBV5-1 and J is TRBJ2-5; 7 bases match TRBD2. The CDR3 has 15 residues. Losses at the gene ends were 4 bases for V and 4 bases for J; bases not matched to a gene: 10. The V gene's germline CDR1 is SGHRS and CDR2 YFSETQ. The CDR3 DNA reads TGCGCCAGCAGCCTTGGACTAGAGGTTGGAGAGACCCAGTACTTC. It yields the protein CASSLGLEVGETQYF. Together with reference TRBV5-1 and TRBJ2-5, the CDR3 gives the full variable domain: KAGVTQTPRYLIKTRGQQVTLSCSPISGHRSVSWYQQTPGQGLQFLFEYFSETQRNKGNFPGRFSGRQFSNSRSEMNVSTLELGDSALYLCASSLGLEVGETQYFGPGTRLLVL.

The chain recombines TRBV27 with TRBJ2-7, with 8 bases that match TRBD2. There are 16 residues in the CDR3. Trimming removed 4 bases from V and 2 bases from J; junction bases left unmatched: 10. In germline, CDR1 is MNHEY, CDR2 SMNVEV (reference sequence). DNA for the CDR3: TGTGCCAGCAGTTCGCCGGGGGGGGCCACAACCTACGAGCAGTACTTC. Residues: CASSSPGGATTYEQYF.

Comments on this clonotype: A read error may account for a junction end that differs from germline. CDR3 in DNA: TGTGCCAACAGCTTATATGGGACGGGAAACACCGGGGAGCTGTTTTTT. This translates into CANSLYGTGNTGELFF. The V and J genes are TRBV11-3 and TRBJ2-2; possibly TRBD1 or TRBD2 for D (5 bases each). The CDR3 has 16 amino acids. CDR1 is SGHNT, CDR2 YENEEA, per germline. The whole variable domain, filled in from reference TRBV11-3 and TRBJ2-2, reads EAGVVQSPRYKIIEKKQPVAFWCNPISGHNTLYWYLQNLGQGPELLIRYENEEAVDDSQLPKDRFSAERLKGVDSTLKIQPAELGDSAVYLCANSLYGTGNTGELFFGEGSRLTVL.

This clonotype was seen a few times. V is TRBV7-8 and J is TRBJ1-1, with D maybe TRBD1 (5 bases). Trimming took 4 bases from V and 2 from J, leaving 11 bases between them. This CDR3 is built from 14 residues. Germline CDR1 and CDR2: SGHVS and FQNEAQ. The CDR3 region has the DNA TGTGCCAGCAGCTGGGACGGGGGAAACACTGAAGCTTTCTTT. This codes for CASSWDGGNTEAFF.

The J gene is TRBJ2-3, the V gene TRBV7-3; TRBD2 is a possible D gene (6 bases). The CDR3 loop spans 16 amino acids. The ends were cut back, 3 bases at V and 2 bases at J, with 15 bases in the middle. Germline V gives CDR1 SGHTA, CDR2 FQGTGA. The CDR3 here is CASSFSTGESTDTQYF. The CDR3 region has the DNA TGTGCCAGCAGCTTTAGTACGGGGGAATCCACAGATACGCAGTATTTT.

This clonotype showed up just a few times. The chain employs TRBV20-1 and TRBJ1-2; the D gene is possibly TRBD1 (6 bases). CDR1 is DFQATT and CDR2 is SNEGSKA in the germline V gene (reference sequence). The CDR3 length is 13 residues. V dropped 5 bases and J dropped 2 bases, with 12 bases sitting between them. CDR3 region: CSASYDRNYGYTF. In nucleotides, the CDR3 is TGCAGTGCTTCTTACGACAGGAACTATGGCTACACCTTC.

The chain is built from TRBV6-5 and TRBJ1-2; D ambiguous. The CDR3 extends over 13 amino acids. CDR1 and CDR2 from the germline V gene are MNHEY and SVGAGI. Trimming pared 3 bases from V and 7 bases from J, leaving 12 bases between. CDR3 sequence (DNA): TGTGCCAGCAGTTATGGGGAAGATTCTGGCTACACCTTC. It translates to CASSYGEDSGYTF.

V gene TRBV5-1 combines with J gene TRBJ2-2, with D possibly being TRBD1 (6 bases). V lost 2 bases to trimming and J lost 6 bases, with 14 bases between them. CDR1 is SGHRS and CDR2 is YFSETQ in the germline V gene. The length of the CDR3 is 15 residues. DNA for the CDR3: TGCGCCAGCAGCTTTCAACTGACAGGCGCCGGGGAGCTGTTTTTT. Its translation is CASSFQLTGAGELFF.

This sequence joins TRBV9 and TRBJ2-1, with 7 bases aligning to TRBD2. The length of the CDR3 is 15 residues. In germline, CDR1 is SGDLS, CDR2 YYNGEE. Germline trimming cut 3 bases from V and 4 bases from J; bases unmatched to any gene: 7. DNA of the CDR3: TGTGCCAGCAGCGCTACTAGCGTCGAATACAATGAGCAGTTCTTC. Its protein is CASSATSVEYNEQFF.

The chain has TRBV19 and TRBJ2-3; 8 bases match TRBD2. V shed 6 bases and J 0 bases; nucleotides not matched to a gene: 8. In germline, CDR1 is LNHDA, CDR2 SQIVND (reference sequence). The CDR3 runs to 16 residues. The CDR3 loop reads CASSRGGVASTDTQYF. In DNA, the CDR3 is TGTGCCAGTAGCCGGGGGGGGGTTGCTAGCACAGATACGCAGTATTTT.

V usage is TRBV12-3 or TRBV12-4 and J usage is TRBJ2-7, with TRBD1 identical over 7 bases. There are 13 residues in the CDR3. V lost 9 bases to trimming and J lost 1 base; unmatched junction nucleotides: 6. The CDR3 loop reads CASRRDSSYEQYF. The CDR3 DNA reads TGTGCCAGTAGAAGGGACAGTTCCTACGAGCAGTACTTC.

The chain couples TRBV10-2 to TRBJ2-7; no clear D. This CDR3 is built from 14 residues. V was shortened by 0 bases and J by 2 bases, with 8 bases between the two germline ends. Per the germline V gene, CDR1 is WSHSY and CDR2 is SAAADI. The CDR3 nucleotides are TGCGCCAGCAGTGAGTCTGGGGTAACCTACGAGCAGTACTTC. This gives the protein CASSESGVTYEQYF.

The chain is built from TRBV18 and TRBJ2-7, with 9 nucleotides matching TRBD2. CDR3 length: 15 residues. J gave up 0 bases and V 3 bases, and 3 bases lay outside the gene matches. Germline CDR1 KGHSH, CDR2 LQKENI. CDR3 loop: CASSPLAGSSYEQYF. The CDR3 nucleotides read TGTGCCAGCTCACCCCTAGCGGGGAGCTCCTACGAGCAGTACTTC.

The gene calls are TRBV12-3 or TRBV12-4 and TRBJ1-5; no reliable D call. The CDR3 length is 13 residues. The ends were cut back, 0 bases at V and 7 bases at J, with 7 bases in the middle. DNA of the CDR3: TGTGCCAGCAGTTTAGCGGAGAGGCAGCCCCAGCATTTT. Its translation: CASSLAERQPQHF.